This T cell receptor beta chain was identified during a study of cytomegalovirus exposure and HLA in healthy donors. Study summary: Among the approximately 410 genotyped donors, approximately 80% were placed in the Caucasian-associated ancestry cluster. Points from the study as a whole: As was reported, the classifier diagnosed cytomegalovirus status with high specificity and sensitivity. Specific recognition of CMV antigens was confirmed in vitro for a few chains (all CMV-associated).

This clone was found once. Its specificity is unknown. The PCR used 60 Vbeta and 13 Jbeta primers. As processed by the authors: The count from a later analysis was about 80 million unique TCR beta chains, about 9.9 million of them shared. Assay: immunoSEQ multiplex PCR; the TCRdb copy retains only in-frame clones and omits some. V and J calls and clone size come straight from that table; D and trimming were deduced from the DNA. This sample has under 100,000 clones, with over 65% found just once. The CDR3 is 14 amino acids. Germline CDR1 reads KGHSH; CDR2 reads LQKENI. V lost 7 bases and J lost 4, with 14 bases in between.

The chain uses TRBV18 and TRBJ1-5; D might be TRBD1 (5 bases). The sequencing input was PBMCs. The receptor comes from a man aged 50 to 59 in good health and CMV-seronegative. The CDR3 nucleotides read TGTGCCAGCTTACCCGACAGACAAAATCAGCCCCAGCATTTT. It yields the protein CASLPDRQNQPQHF.